This TCR beta chain was identified during a study of brain metastases from non-small cell lung cancer. Study outcomes and limitations: In 50% to 80% of brain metastases, T-cell clones were expanded compared with matched primary tumors. TCR repertoires overlapped largely between brain metastases and matched primaries. Compared with primary tumors, brain metastases showed less T-cell infiltration.

The table came from immunoSEQ multiplex PCR; TCRdb's copy has only in-frame clones and leaves some out. The sample has around 2,500 clones; around 85% are singletons. As for this clone: Its antigen remains unknown.

The CDR3 spans 14 residues. Trimming removed 4 bases at V and 8 bases at J, with 14 bases between. Germline CDR1 SGHTA, CDR2 FQGNSA. Sequencing was performed on primary lung tumor tissue. The sequence was collected from a donor at least 40 years old with non-small cell lung cancer. The rearrangement links TRBV7-2 to TRBJ1-4, with a tentative D call TRBD1 (6 bases). CDR3 DNA: TGTGCCAGCAGCTCCCACAGGGTATACGAAAAACTGTTTTTT. Encoded protein: CASSSHRVYEKLFF. Filled out from reference TRBV7-2 and TRBJ1-4, the complete variable domain reads GAGVSQSPSNKVTEKGKDVELRCDPISGHTALYWYRQSLGQGLEFLIYFQGNSAPDKSGLPSDRFSAERTGGSVSTLTIQRTQQEDSAVYLCASSSHRVYEKLFFGSGTQLSVL.